This T cell receptor (beta chain) came from a study of blood T cell repertoires in COVID-19. About the research overall: PBMCs, B-cell-depleted T cells, or T cells provided the cDNA or gDNA that made up the material.

Original handling: Scientists estimated how many nucleated cells there were by amplifying reference gene primers. Assay: immunoSEQ multiplex PCR; the TCRdb copy retains only in-frame clones and omits some. V, J and clone size are those of that table, while D and trimming were read from the DNA. The data show about 170,000 clones, 82% seen once. Germline trimming cut 6 bases from V and 0 bases from J; bases unmatched to any gene: 2. This CDR3 comprises 14 residues. The germline V gene encodes CDR1 ENHRY and CDR2 SYGVKD. The V and J genes are TRBV10-3 and TRBJ2-3; 8 bases fit TRBD2. The source of this sequence is a woman aged 40 to 49 with COVID-19, enrolled during active disease. Sequenced material: peripheral blood. In nucleotides, the CDR3 is TGTGCCATCAGACGGGAGGGTAGCACAGATACGCAGTATTTT. This translates into CAIRREGSTDTQYF.